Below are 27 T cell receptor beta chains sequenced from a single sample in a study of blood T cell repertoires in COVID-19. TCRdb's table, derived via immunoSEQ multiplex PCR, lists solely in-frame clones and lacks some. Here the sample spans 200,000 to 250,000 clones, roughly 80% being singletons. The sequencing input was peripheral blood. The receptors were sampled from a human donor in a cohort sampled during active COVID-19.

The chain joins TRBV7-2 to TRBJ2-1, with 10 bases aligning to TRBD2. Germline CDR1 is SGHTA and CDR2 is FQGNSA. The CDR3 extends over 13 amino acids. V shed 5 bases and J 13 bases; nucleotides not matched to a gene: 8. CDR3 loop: CASSPGTSVSQFF. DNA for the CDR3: TGTGCCAGCAGCCCTGGGACTAGCGTCTCTCAGTTCTTC.

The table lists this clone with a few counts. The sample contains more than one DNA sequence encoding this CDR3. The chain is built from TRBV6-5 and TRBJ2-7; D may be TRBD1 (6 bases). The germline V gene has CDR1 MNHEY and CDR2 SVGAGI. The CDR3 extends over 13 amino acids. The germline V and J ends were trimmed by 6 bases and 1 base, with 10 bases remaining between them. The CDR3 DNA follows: TGTGCCAGCAGCAAGGACAGTTCCTACGAGCAGTACTTC. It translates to CASSKDSSYEQYF.

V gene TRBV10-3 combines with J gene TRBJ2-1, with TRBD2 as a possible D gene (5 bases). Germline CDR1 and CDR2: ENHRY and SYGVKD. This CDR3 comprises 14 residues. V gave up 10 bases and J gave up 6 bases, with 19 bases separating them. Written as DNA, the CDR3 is TGTGCCACTAAAAGGACCGGAGGCCTCAATGAGCAGTTCTTC. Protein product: CATKRTGGLNEQFF.

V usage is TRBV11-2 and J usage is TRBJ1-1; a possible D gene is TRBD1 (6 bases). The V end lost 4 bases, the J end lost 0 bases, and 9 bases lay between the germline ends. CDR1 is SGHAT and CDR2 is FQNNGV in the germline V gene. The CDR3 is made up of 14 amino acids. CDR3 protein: CASSSGTMNTEAFF. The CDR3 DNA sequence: TGTGCCAGCAGCTCCGGGACAATGAACACTGAAGCTTTCTTT.

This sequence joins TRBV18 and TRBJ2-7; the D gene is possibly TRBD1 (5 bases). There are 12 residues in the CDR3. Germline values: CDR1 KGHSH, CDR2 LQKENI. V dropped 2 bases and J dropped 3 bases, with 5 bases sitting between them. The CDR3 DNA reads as TGTGCCAGCTCACCAGACAGCTACGAGCAGTACTTC. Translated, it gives CASSPDSYEQYF.

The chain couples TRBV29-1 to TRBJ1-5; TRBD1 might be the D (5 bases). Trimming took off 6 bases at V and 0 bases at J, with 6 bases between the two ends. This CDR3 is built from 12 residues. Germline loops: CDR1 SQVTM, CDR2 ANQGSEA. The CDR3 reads CSVQVSNQPQHF. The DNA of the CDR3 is TGCAGCGTACAGGTTAGCAATCAGCCCCAGCATTTT.

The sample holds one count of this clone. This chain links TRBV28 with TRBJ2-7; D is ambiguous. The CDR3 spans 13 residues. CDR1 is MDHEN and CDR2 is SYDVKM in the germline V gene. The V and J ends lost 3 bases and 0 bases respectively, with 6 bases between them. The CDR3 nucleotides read TGTGCCAGCAGTTTTACAATCTCCTACGAGCAGTACTTC. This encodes CASSFTISYEQYF. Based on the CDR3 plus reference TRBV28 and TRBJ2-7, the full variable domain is DVKVTQSSRYLVKRTGEKVFLECVQDMDHENMFWYRQDPGLGLRLIYFSYDVKMKEKGDIPEGYSVSREKKERFSLILESASTNQTSMYLCASSFTISYEQYFGPGTRLTVT.

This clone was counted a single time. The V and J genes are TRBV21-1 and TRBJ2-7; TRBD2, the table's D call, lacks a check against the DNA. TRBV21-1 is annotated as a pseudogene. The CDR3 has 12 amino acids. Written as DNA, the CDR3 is TGTGCCAGCAGCAAAGCGAGCTACGAGCAGTACTTC. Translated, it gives CASSKASYEQYF.

In DNA, the CDR3 is TGTGCCAGCAGTTTCGCAGGGGGCAATCAGCCCCAGCATTTT. Translating gives CASSFAGGNQPQHF. V and J are TRBV27 and TRBJ1-5; possible D gene TRBD1, 6 bases. V lost 3 bases and J 2 bases, leaving 8 bases between the germline ends. The CDR3 totals 14 residues. Germline CDR1 MNHEY, CDR2 SMNVEV (reference sequence).

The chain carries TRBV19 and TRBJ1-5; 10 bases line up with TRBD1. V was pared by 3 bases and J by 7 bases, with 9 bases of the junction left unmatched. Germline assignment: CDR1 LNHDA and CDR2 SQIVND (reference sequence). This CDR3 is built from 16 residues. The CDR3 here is CASSIDRGRRWQPQHF. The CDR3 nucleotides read TGTGCCAGTAGTATCGACAGGGGGCGCCGTTGGCAGCCCCAGCATTTT.

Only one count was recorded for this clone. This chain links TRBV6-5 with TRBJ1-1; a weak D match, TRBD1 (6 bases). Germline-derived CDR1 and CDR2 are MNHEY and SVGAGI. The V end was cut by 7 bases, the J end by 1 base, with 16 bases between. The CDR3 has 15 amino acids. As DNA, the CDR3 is TGTGCCAGCAAGGTAACCACAGGGCCGAACACTGAAGCTTTCTTT. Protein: CASKVTTGPNTEAFF.

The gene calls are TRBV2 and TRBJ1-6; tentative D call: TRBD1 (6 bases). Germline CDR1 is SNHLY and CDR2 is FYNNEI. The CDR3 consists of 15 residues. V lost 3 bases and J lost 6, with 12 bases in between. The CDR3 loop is CASSDSGAGNSPLHF. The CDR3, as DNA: TGTGCCAGCAGTGACTCAGGGGCCGGTAATTCACCCCTCCACTTT.

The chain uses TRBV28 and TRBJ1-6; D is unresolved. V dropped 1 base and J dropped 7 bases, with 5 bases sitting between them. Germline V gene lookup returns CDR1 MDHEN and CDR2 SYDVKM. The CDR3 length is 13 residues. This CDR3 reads CASSLLRNSPLHF. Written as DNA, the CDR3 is TGTGCCAGCAGTTTATTGAGGAATTCACCCCTCCACTTT. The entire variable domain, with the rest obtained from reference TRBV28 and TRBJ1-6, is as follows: DVKVTQSSRYLVKRTGEKVFLECVQDMDHENMFWYRQDPGLGLRLIYFSYDVKMKEKGDIPEGYSVSREKKERFSLILESASTNQTSMYLCASSLLRNSPLHFGNGTRLTVT.

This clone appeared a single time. DNA of the CDR3: TGTGCCAGCAGCCCTCAGACTAGCGGGTACACAGATACGCAGTATTTT. Translation gives CASSPQTSGYTDTQYF. V is TRBV11-2 and J is TRBJ2-3; 10 bases are a match to TRBD2. Germline values: CDR1 SGHAT, CDR2 FQNNGV. The CDR3 length is 16 residues. V trimming: 5 bases; J trimming: 2 bases; junction bases outside the gene matches: 7.

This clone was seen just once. CDR3 in DNA: TGTGCCAGCAGTCCTCAAGCGGGAATCGCCTACGAGCAGTACTTC. It encodes CASSPQAGIAYEQYF. The rearrangement links TRBV27 to TRBJ2-7; the match to TRBD2 covers 7 bases. V was pared by 5 bases and J by 2 bases, with 9 bases of the junction left unmatched. Germline CDR1 is MNHEY and CDR2 is SMNVEV (reference sequence). The CDR3 totals 15 residues.

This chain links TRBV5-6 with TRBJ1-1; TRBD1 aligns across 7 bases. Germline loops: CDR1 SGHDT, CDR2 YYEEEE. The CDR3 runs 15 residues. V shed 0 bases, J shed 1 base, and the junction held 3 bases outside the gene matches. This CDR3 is CASSLARDRNTEAFF. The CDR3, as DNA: TGTGCCAGCAGCTTGGCTCGGGACAGGAACACTGAAGCTTTCTTT.

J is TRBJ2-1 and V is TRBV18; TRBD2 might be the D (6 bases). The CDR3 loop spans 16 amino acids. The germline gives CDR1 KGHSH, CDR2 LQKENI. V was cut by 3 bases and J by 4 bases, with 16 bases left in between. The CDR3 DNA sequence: TGTGCCAGCTCACCGGCCGGGACTTCCCGTTACAATGAGCAGTTCTTC. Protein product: CASSPAGTSRYNEQFF.

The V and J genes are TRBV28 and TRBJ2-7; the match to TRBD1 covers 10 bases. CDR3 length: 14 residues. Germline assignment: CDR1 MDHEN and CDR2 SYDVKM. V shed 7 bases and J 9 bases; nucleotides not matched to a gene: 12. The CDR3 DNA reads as TGTGCCAGCACCTACCTGGCGGGACAGGGGCTGCAGTACTTC. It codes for CASTYLAGQGLQYF.

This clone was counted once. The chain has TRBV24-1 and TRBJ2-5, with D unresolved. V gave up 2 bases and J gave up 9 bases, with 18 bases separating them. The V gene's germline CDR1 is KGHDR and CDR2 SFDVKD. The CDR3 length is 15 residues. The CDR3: CATSDYSAPSTAQYF. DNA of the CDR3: TGTGCCACCAGTGATTATTCCGCACCGTCAACGGCCCAGTACTTC.

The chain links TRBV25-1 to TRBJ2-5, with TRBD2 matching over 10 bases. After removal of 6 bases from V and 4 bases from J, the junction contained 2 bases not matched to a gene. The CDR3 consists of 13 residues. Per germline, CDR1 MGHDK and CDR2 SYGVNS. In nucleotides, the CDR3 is TGTGCCAGCAGGTGGACTAGCGGAGAGACCCAGTACTTC. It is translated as CASRWTSGETQYF.

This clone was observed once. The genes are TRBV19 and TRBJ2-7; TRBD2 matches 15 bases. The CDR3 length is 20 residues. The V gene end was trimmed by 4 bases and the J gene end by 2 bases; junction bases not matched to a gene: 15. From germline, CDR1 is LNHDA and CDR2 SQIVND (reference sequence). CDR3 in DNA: TGTGCCAGTAGTACCCTGACCCCCGGGACTAGCGGGAGGAATCCCTACGAGCAGTACTTC. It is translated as CASSTLTPGTSGRNPYEQYF.

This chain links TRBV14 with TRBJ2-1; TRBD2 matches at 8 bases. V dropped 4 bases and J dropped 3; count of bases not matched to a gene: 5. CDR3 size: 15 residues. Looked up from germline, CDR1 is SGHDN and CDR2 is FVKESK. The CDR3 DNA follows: TGTGCCAGCAGCCCAACTAGCGGTAGCTACAATGAGCAGTTCTTC. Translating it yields CASSPTSGSYNEQFF.

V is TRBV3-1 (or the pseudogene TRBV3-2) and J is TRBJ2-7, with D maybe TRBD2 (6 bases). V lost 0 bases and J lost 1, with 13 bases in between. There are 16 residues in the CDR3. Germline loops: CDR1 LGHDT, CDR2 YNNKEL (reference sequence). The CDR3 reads CASSQDPGAGSYEQYF. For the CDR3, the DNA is TGTGCCAGCAGCCAAGATCCGGGAGCAGGATCCTACGAGCAGTACTTC.

DNA for the CDR3: TGTGCCAGCTCACCGGGAACAGGAGTCACTTCCTACGAGCAGTACTTC. Residues: CASSPGTGVTSYEQYF. The chain uses TRBV18 and TRBJ2-7; possible D gene TRBD1, 5 bases. Germline CDR1 reads KGHSH; CDR2 reads LQKENI. V gave up 3 bases and J gave up 1 base, with 16 bases separating them. There are 16 residues in the CDR3.

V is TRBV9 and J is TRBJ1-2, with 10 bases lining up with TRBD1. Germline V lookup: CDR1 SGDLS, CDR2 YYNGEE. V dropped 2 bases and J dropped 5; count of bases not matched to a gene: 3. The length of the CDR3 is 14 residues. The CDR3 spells CASSVTGGSYGYTF. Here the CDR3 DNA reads TGTGCCAGCAGCGTGACAGGGGGCAGTTATGGCTACACCTTC.

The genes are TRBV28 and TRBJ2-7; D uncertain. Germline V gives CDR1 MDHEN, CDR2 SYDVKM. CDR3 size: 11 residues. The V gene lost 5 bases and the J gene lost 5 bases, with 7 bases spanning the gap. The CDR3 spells CASSILDEQYF. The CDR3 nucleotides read TGTGCCAGCAGTATTTTAGACGAGCAGTACTTC.

CDR3 nucleotides: TGTGCCAGCAGCCCCTTGACTAGCGGGAGTTACAATGAGCAGTTCTTC. Protein sequence: CASSPLTSGSYNEQFF. V is TRBV7-2 and J is TRBJ2-1; TRBD2 matches at 12 bases. The V gene end was trimmed by 5 bases and the J gene end by 4 bases; junction bases not matched to a gene: 6. The CDR3 is 16 residues long. The germline CDR1 and CDR2 sequences are SGHTA and FQGNSA.